The clone carrying this T cell receptor beta chain was counted many times. Its antigen is still unknown. This sample was taken from a study of identical twins. General study points: The study based its conclusions on cross-sectional statistical analysis and did not follow the same donors. For out-of-frame alpha sequences shared by twins, low generation probability was in excess.

MiXCR was run by TCRdb on the 5' RACE reads, yielding one entry per CDR3 protein. The table shows hundreds of thousands of distinct CDR3 sequences, with 6.1% occurring only once. CDR1 SGHKS and CDR2 YYEKEE come from the germline V gene (reference sequence). The V gene lost 2 bases and the J gene lost 0 bases, with 8 bases spanning the gap. This CDR3 is 15 amino acids long. Source material: naive T cells sorted from blood. This sequence joins TRBV5-5 and TRBJ2-2; D ambiguous. This sequence was found in a man aged 18-30 years in good health. The CDR3 loop is CASSFAGPNTGELFF. The CDR3 coding sequence is TGTGCCAGCAGCTTCGCCGGTCCGAACACCGGGGAGCTGTTTTTT.